Listed below are T cell receptor beta chains from one sample, sequenced in a study of shared clonotypes between healthy human individuals. Using immunoSEQ multiplex PCR, the repertoire was profiled, and TCRdb retains in-frame clones only, with some absent. The table lists around 990,000 clones, 77% of them singletons. Sequenced sample: memory CD4+ T cells from PBMCs. Receptor source: a man younger than 30 in good health. Some clones in this sample may be carry-over from other donors' samples. Each CDR3 is given with its conserved first and last residue. Fields, in order: clone size, V gene, J gene, D gene, CDR3 DNA, CDR3 protein. The D gene is left open where the match is weak. Where a row states a size, it is once, few, many or the class of an expanded clone; other rows omit it.

>.|TRBV15|TRBJ2-6|.
TGTGCCACCAGCAGGGCGAAGGCAGCTGGGGCCAACGTCCTGACTTTC
CATSRAKAAGANVLTF
>.|TRBV5-1|TRBJ1-2|.
TGCGCCAGCAGCTTTTCCGGGAACGACGGCTACACCTTC
CASSFSGNDGYTF
>.|TRBV29-1|TRBJ2-5|.
TGCAGCGCCTTTCGGGGCGCGGAGACCCGGTACTTC
CSAFRGAETRYF
>few|TRBV15|TRBJ1-3|.
TGTGCCACCAGCAGAGATCTGGGCTCTGGAAACACCATATATTTT
CATSRDLGSGNTIYF
>.|TRBV27|TRBJ1-2|.
TGTGCCAGCAGTTCCACAGGACTCTATGGCTACACCTTC
CASSSTGLYGYTF
>.|TRBV6-1|TRBJ2-7|TRBD2
TGTGCCAGCAGCTTTAGCGGGAGGGCCGACTACGAGCAGTACTTC
CASSFSGRADYEQYF
>.|TRBV6-1|TRBJ2-1|.
TGTGCCAGCAGTGACTATAAGGGGGTCAATGAGCAGTTCTTC
CASSDYKGVNEQFF
>.|TRBV5-1|TRBJ2-7|.
TGCGCCAGCAGAAACAGGCCCAGCTACGAGCAGTACTTC
CASRNRPSYEQYF
>.|TRBV18|TRBJ2-3|.
TGTGCCAGCTCAAAAGACACAGATACGCAGTATTTT
CASSKDTDTQYF
>.|TRBV5-6|TRBJ2-2|.
TGTGCCAGCAGCTTGGAATCCCGCGGGGAGCTGTTTTTT
CASSLESRGELFF
>once|TRBV28|TRBJ2-5|.
TGTGCCAGCAGTTTAGGGGGGACCTTACAAGAGACCCAGTACTTC
CASSLGGTLQETQYF
>.|TRBV2|TRBJ1-3|TRBD1
TGTGCCAGCAGCAGGACAGGGACTGGAAACACCATATATTTT
CASSRTGTGNTIYF
>.|TRBV10-3|TRBJ2-3|TRBD1
TGTGCCATCAGTTCTACAGGGGCAGATACGCAGTATTTT
CAISSTGADTQYF
>.|TRBV10-2|TRBJ1-4|.
TGCGCCAGCAGTGATACCGGGACTTTGGGTGAAAAACTGTTTTTT
CASSDTGTLGEKLFF
>once|TRBV5-8|TRBJ2-7|.
TGTGCCAGCAGGAGATTCGGGACGGACTCTACCCGATACTTC
CASRRFGTDSTRYF
>.|TRBV11-2|TRBJ2-3|.
TGTGCCAGCAGCTTAGAGAGGGTCACAGATACGCAGTATTTT
CASSLERVTDTQYF
>.|TRBV18|TRBJ2-1|TRBD2
TGTGCCAGCTCACCACGAACGGGACTAGCGGGTAAGAATGAGCAGTTCTTC
CASSPRTGLAGKNEQFF
>.|TRBV29-1|TRBJ1-1|.
TGCAGCGTGGGGGGGCAGCCGGCTTTCTTT
CSVGGQPAFF
>few|TRBV28|TRBJ1-1|TRBD1
TGTGCCAGCAGTTCGGACCGGGACAGGGTAGCGAAGACTGAAGCTTTCTTT
CASSSDRDRVAKTEAFF
>.|TRBV10-1|TRBJ2-7|TRBD1
TGCGCCAGCAGTGACCGGGACAGGGGTCGCGAGCAGTACTTC
CASSDRDRGREQYF
>.|TRBV2|TRBJ2-1|TRBD1
TGTGCCAGCAGACCCACCACAGGGGGCCGTAATAATGAGCAGTTCTTC
CASRPTTGGRNNEQFF
>.|TRBV6-1|TRBJ2-1|TRBD1
TGTGCCAGCATGCGACAGGGTGCGGGTAATGAGCAGTTCTTC
CASMRQGAGNEQFF
>.|TRBV7-2|TRBJ2-1|TRBD2
TGTGCCAGCAGCAGGTGGGTCGGGACTAGCGGGAGAGTCGAGCAGTTCTTC
CASSRWVGTSGRVEQFF
>.|TRBV7-2|TRBJ1-2|.
TGTGCCAGCAGCTTAGACCCCAGTGGAGGCTACACCTTC
CASSLDPSGGYTF
>.|TRBV7-3|TRBJ1-1|TRBD1
TGTGCCAGCAGCCCGACAGGGGGGCGAATGAACACTGAAGCTTTCTTT
CASSPTGGRMNTEAFF
>.|TRBV5-8|TRBJ1-5|TRBD1
TGTGCCAGCAGCTTGGCAGGACAGGGAGGCAATCAGCCCCAGCATTTT
CASSLAGQGGNQPQHF
>.|TRBV29-1|TRBJ2-3|.
TGCAGCGTCGAGGACACTTTACGCACAGATACGCAGTATTTT
CSVEDTLRTDTQYF
>many|TRBV6-5|TRBJ2-1|TRBD2
TGTGCCAGCAGTTACGGGACTAGTCCCCACAATGAGCAGTTCTTC
CASSYGTSPHNEQFF
>.|TRBV9|TRBJ2-6|.
TGTGCCAGCAGTCAAACTAGCTCTGGGGCCAACGTCCTGACTTTC
CASSQTSSGANVLTF
>.|TRBV19|TRBJ2-7|.
TGTGCCAGTAGTGAATTTAAGGACTCCTACGAGCAGTACTTC
CASSEFKDSYEQYF
>.|TRBV10-3|TRBJ1-2|TRBD1
TGTGCCTCCTCCGGGACAGGGGCGTATCCCTATGGCTACACCTTC
CASSGTGAYPYGYTF
>.|TRBV5-4|TRBJ2-3|.
TGTGCCAGCGGGCGGGCCACAGATACGCAGTATTTT
CASGRATDTQYF
>few|TRBV19|TRBJ2-2|.
TGTGCCAGTAGGTCCAGGGGGGCACCCGTGAACACCGGGGAGCTGTTTTTT
CASRSRGAPVNTGELFF
>.|TRBV2|TRBJ2-2|.
TGTGCCAGCAGTGAAGAATCGTCCGGGGAGCTGTTTTTT
CASSEESSGELFF
>.|TRBV6-6|TRBJ2-7|.
TGTGCCAGCAGTTACTGGGATGGGTCCTACGAGCAGTACTTC
CASSYWDGSYEQYF
>.|TRBV18|TRBJ2-7|TRBD1
TGTGCCAGCTCACCGCGTCGGCAGGGGGCTGGCGAGCAGTACTTC
CASSPRRQGAGEQYF
>.|TRBV7-2|TRBJ2-1|TRBD2
TGTGCCAGCAGCTTAGGGGGGACTAGCGGCAATGAGCAGTTCTTC
CASSLGGTSGNEQFF
>few|TRBV5-4|TRBJ2-3|.
TGTGCCAGCTACATAGCAGGGCTGAGCACAGATACGCAGTATTTT
CASYIAGLSTDTQYF
>.|TRBV7-9|TRBJ2-5|TRBD1
TGTGCCAGCAGCCAACAGGGGGCCCAAGAGACCCAGTACTTC
CASSQQGAQETQYF
>.|TRBV7-3|TRBJ1-3|TRBD1
TGTGCCAGCAGCAAAGGACAGGGGAAGTCGGACACCATATATTTT
CASSKGQGKSDTIYF
>.|TRBV28|TRBJ1-5|.
TGTGCCAGCAGTTTATCATCTTTTGGTTATCAGCCCCAGCATTTT
CASSLSSFGYQPQHF
>few|TRBV5-6|TRBJ2-7|TRBD1
TGTGCCAGCAGCTTCCGACAGGGAGTCCCCTACGAGCAGTACTTC
CASSFRQGVPYEQYF
>.|TRBV5-1|TRBJ1-5|.
TGCGCCAGCAGCTTGAGAGGGGGCAATCAGCCCCAGCATTTT
CASSLRGGNQPQHF
>.|TRBV28|TRBJ2-7|.
TGTGCCAGCCGCACCGGGACGTACTCCTACGAGCAGTACTTC
CASRTGTYSYEQYF
>.|TRBV28|TRBJ1-5|.
TGTGCCAGCAGTTTACGGTCAGTTGGCCGTCAGCCCCAGCATTTT
CASSLRSVGRQPQHF
>once|TRBV5-6|TRBJ1-2|.
TGTGCCAGCAGCCCCCGAGGGTATATCAGCTACACCTTC
CASSPRGYISYTF
>.|TRBV4-2|TRBJ2-1|TRBD2
TGTGCCAGCAGCCCCAGGGGAGCGGGAGTAGTAAGCGATGAGCAGTTCTTC
CASSPRGAGVVSDEQFF
>.|TRBV11-3|TRBJ2-6|.
TGTGCCAGCAGCTCGGGACACGGCATCTCTGGGGCCAACGTCCTGACTTTC
CASSSGHGISGANVLTF
>.|TRBV10-3|TRBJ1-5|.
TGTGCCATCAGTCCAGGGGGCAATCAGCCCCAGCATTTT
CAISPGGNQPQHF
>few|TRBV2|TRBJ2-1|.
TGTGCCAGCAGTGATCCGGCCAGTGAGAATGAGCAGTTCTTC
CASSDPASENEQFF
>once|TRBV15|TRBJ1-4|.
TGTGCCACCAGCAGGCCACGCGGGGTTTCTAATGAAAAACTGTTTTTT
CATSRPRGVSNEKLFF
>.|TRBV7-2|TRBJ1-5|TRBD1
TGTGCCAGCAGCGAGGGACAGGGGGCTTGGCAGCCCCAGCATTTT
CASSEGQGAWQPQHF
>.|TRBV6-1|TRBJ1-5|.
TGTGCCAGCAGTGAGGTTTGGGTACGTTTGCAGGGGTATAGCAATCAGCCCCAGCATTTT
CASSEVWVRLQGYSNQPQHF
>few|TRBV10-3|TRBJ2-1|.
TGTGCCATCAGTGAGTCCCCCAACGCTTACAATGAGCAGTTCTTC
CAISESPNAYNEQFF
>.|TRBV4-2|TRBJ2-7|.
TGTGCCAGCAGCCAAGATGGGGGGACCCCAAAAGCCTACGAGCAGTACTTC
CASSQDGGTPKAYEQYF
>many|TRBV5-6|TRBJ1-2|TRBD1
TGTGCCAGCAGCTTGTGGGACAGGGTGAGACCGGGGGGCTACACCTTC
CASSLWDRVRPGGYTF
>.|TRBV12-1|TRBJ2-5|.
TGTGCCAGCAGCTTTATTACGGGAGGGATCCGTGAGACCCAGTACTTC
CASSFITGGIRETQYF
>.|TRBV5-6|TRBJ2-2|.
TGTGCCAGCAGCGTGTTGAGGGGCGGGGAGCTGTTTTTT
CASSVLRGGELFF
>.|TRBV7-9|TRBJ2-3|TRBD1
TGTGCCAGCAGCGAAACAGGGGATAGGTATTTT
CASSETGDRYF